This T cell receptor (beta chain) was found in a study of CD8+CD57+ T cells in acquired aplastic anemia. With regard to this clonotype: One junction end does not reproduce the germline sequence, and a read error may be involved.

The template used for profiling TCR beta VDJ and CDR3 was genomic DNA. TCRdb analysed the reads with MiXCR anew, one entry per CDR3 protein. This sample has about 400,000 distinct CDR3 sequences, with about two thirds found just once. This CDR3 has 13 amino acids. Per the germline V gene, CDR1 is SGHDN and CDR2 is FVKESK. The source material was sorted CD4+, CD8+, or CD8+CD57+ T cells (not recorded which) from PBMCs. This sequence was found in a human donor in good health, serving as a control. The chain uses TRBV14 and TRBJ1-5, with D perhaps matching TRBD1 (5 bases). The CDR3 sequence is CASSLGHHNSPLF. In DNA form, the CDR3 reads TGTGCCAGCAGCCTCGGACACCATAATTCACCCCTCTTT.